Listed here are 6 T cell receptor beta chains from one sample, sequenced in a study of identical twins. TCRdb reanalysed the 5' RACE reads using MiXCR and keeps one entry per CDR3 protein. The repertoire holds just under 550,000 distinct CDR3 sequences, with around 15% as singletons. These data are also associated with another study on yellow fever vaccine responses in identical twins.

The sequenced material came from CD4+ T cells sorted from blood. The receptors derive from a woman aged 18-29 years in good health.

V is TRBV15 and J is TRBJ2-1; no firm D call. The CDR3 spans 16 residues. Germline CDR1 LNHNV, CDR2 YYDKDF (reference sequence). V was cut by 1 base and J by 1 base, with 11 bases left in between. CDR3 bases: TGTGCCACCAGCAGAGGAAGGGAAGGGTCCTACAATGAGCAGTTCTTC. Translating gives CATSRGREGSYNEQFF.

This chain uses TRBV18 with TRBJ1-1; 11 nucleotides line up with TRBD1. V dropped 2 bases and J dropped 7; count of bases not matched to a gene: 9. The CDR3 consists of 16 residues. Per germline, CDR1 KGHSH and CDR2 LQKENI. CDR3 nucleotide sequence: TGTGCCAGCTCACCATCCTTGGGACAGGGGGTCAATGAAGCTTTCTTT. It codes for CASSPSLGQGVNEAFF.

DNA of the CDR3: TGTGCCACCAGTGATTTCGGGGCGATGCCGTGGGAGCAGTTCTTC. This translates into CATSDFGAMPWEQFF. This sequence joins TRBV24-1 and TRBJ2-1; D may be TRBD1 or TRBD2 (5 bases each). This CDR3 region has 15 residues. Per the germline V gene, CDR1 is KGHDR and CDR2 is SFDVKD. V was shortened by 1 base and J by 10 bases, with 16 bases between the two germline ends.

V gene TRBV15 combines with J gene TRBJ2-2; D not resolved. The CDR3 loop spans 14 amino acids. Trimming pared 11 bases from V and 0 bases from J, leaving 13 bases between. The germline CDR1 and CDR2 sequences are LNHNV and YYDKDF (reference sequence). CDR3 DNA: TGTGCCGCCGCGCTCGGACCGAACACCGGGGAGCTGTTTTTT. Translation: CAAALGPNTGELFF.

This clonotype has a handful of counts. This chain links TRBV10-3 with TRBJ2-1; 8 nucleotides agree with TRBD2. The V gene end was trimmed by 7 bases and the J gene end by 4 bases; junction bases not matched to a gene: 6. This CDR3 spans 14 amino acids. Germline V gene lookup returns CDR1 ENHRY and CDR2 SYGVKD. The CDR3 nucleotides are TGTGCCATCACCCGGGGGGGGCGGTACAATGAGCAGTTCTTC. Translation: CAITRGGRYNEQFF.

The chain uses TRBV5-5 and TRBJ2-7; D perhaps matches TRBD2 (5 bases). Germline assignment: CDR1 SGHKS and CDR2 YYEKEE (reference sequence). There are 16 residues in the CDR3. The V gene lost 6 bases and the J gene lost 2 bases, with 21 bases spanning the gap. CDR3 protein: CASIPDPGVVTYEQYF. In DNA form, the CDR3 reads TGTGCCAGCATCCCCGACCCCGGGGTCGTTACCTACGAGCAGTACTTC.